This T cell receptor beta chain was profiled in a study of cytomegalovirus exposure and HLA in healthy donors. The germline V and J ends were trimmed by 0 bases and 3 bases, with 18 bases remaining between them. This CDR3 has 19 amino acids. Per germline, CDR1 MNHEY and CDR2 SMNVEV (reference sequence). PCR used 60 Vbeta primers and 13 Jbeta primers. As processed by the authors: In a later analysis, about 11 million of some 80 million unique beta chains occurred in at least two donors. The table came from immunoSEQ multiplex PCR; TCRdb's copy has only in-frame clones and leaves some out. D and trimming come from the DNA, and the V and J calls and clone size come from that table. The sample has 150,000 or so clones; around 80% are singletons.

The sequencing input was PBMCs. This TCR came from a man between 25 and 39 years old in good health and CMV-seropositive. This rearrangement joins TRBV27 to TRBJ2-6; D is perhaps TRBD1 (5 bases). The CDR3 DNA reads TGTGCCAGCAGTTTATCCGAACAGGCCCCGGTTGGTGGGGCCAACGTCCTGACTTTC. Its protein is CASSLSEQAPVGGANVLTF.